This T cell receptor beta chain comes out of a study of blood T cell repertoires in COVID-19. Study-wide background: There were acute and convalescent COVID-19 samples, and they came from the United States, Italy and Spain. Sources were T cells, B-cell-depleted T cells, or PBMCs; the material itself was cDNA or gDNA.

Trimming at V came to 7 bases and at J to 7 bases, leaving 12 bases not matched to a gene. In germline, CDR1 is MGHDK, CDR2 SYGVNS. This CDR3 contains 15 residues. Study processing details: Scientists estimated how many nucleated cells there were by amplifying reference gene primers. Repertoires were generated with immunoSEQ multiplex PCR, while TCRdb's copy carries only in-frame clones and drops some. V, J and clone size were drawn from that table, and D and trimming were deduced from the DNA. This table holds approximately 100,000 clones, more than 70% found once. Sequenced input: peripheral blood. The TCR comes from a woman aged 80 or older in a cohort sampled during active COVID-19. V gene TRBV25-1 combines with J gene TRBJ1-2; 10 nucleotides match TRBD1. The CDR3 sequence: CASTPRTGGWSGYTF. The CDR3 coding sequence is TGTGCCAGCACGCCCCGGACAGGGGGATGGAGTGGCTACACCTTC.